The 12 T cell receptor beta chains presented below share a single source sample, sequenced in a study of read filtering for tumor transcriptome and immune sequencing. The library was built from about 400 ng RNA with molecular barcoded adaptors for alpha/delta and beta/gamma chains. TCRdb re-analysed the reads in MiXCR, keeping a single row per CDR3 protein. Here the sample spans 65,000 or so distinct CDR3 sequences, approximately 18% being singletons. The specimen sequenced was a population of CD138-negative cells sorted from bone marrow. The origin of the receptors is a donor at least 40 years old with multiple myeloma.

The rearrangement uses TRBV7-2 and TRBJ1-4; possibly TRBD1 for D (5 bases). Germline V lookup: CDR1 SGHTA, CDR2 FQGNSA. Trimming pared 3 bases from V and 6 bases from J, leaving 11 bases between. The length of the CDR3 is 14 residues. The DNA of the CDR3 is TGTGCCAGCAGCTTGGGACGGGGTTATGAAAAACTGTTTTTT. Translating gives CASSLGRGYEKLFF.

This clonotype was counted many times. The chain carries TRBV5-6 and TRBJ2-1, with D unresolved. V was trimmed by 4 bases and J by 6 bases, leaving 14 bases between them. The CDR3 covers 14 residues. Germline V gene lookup returns CDR1 SGHDT and CDR2 YYEEEE. The chain's CDR3 is CASSLVGLRNEQFF. DNA of the CDR3: TGTGCCAGCAGCCTAGTCGGGTTACGCAATGAGCAGTTCTTC.

This clonotype was seen repeatedly, ten times or more. The V call is TRBV6-2 or TRBV6-3, the J call TRBJ2-5, with 8 nucleotides matching TRBD2. The J segment lost 1 base and the V segment lost 5 bases, leaving 9 bases of the junction unmatched. The germline V gene has CDR1 MNHEY and CDR2 SVGEGT. The CDR3 has 16 amino acids. The chain's CDR3 is CASSQPTSGGQETQYF. CDR3 sequence (DNA): TGTGCCAGCAGTCAACCAACTAGCGGAGGCCAAGAGACCCAGTACTTC.

With regard to this clonotype: This likely comes from a read error, as the CDR3 has no conserved phenylalanine or tryptophan at its end. The chain combines TRBV4-1 with TRBJ2-3; 7 nucleotides align to TRBD1. Germline CDR1 and CDR2: MGHRA and YSYEKL. The CDR3 sequence is 18 residues long. The CDR3 DNA reads TGCGCCAACAGCCTTCCCCTAGACAGGGAGCCCGACACAGATACGCAGTATTTA. It is translated as CANSLPLDREPDTDTQYL.

This clonotype was seen ten or more times. V and J are TRBV29-1 and TRBJ1-1, with 8 bases that match TRBD1. The V segment lost 7 bases and the J segment 11 bases; nucleotides outside the gene matches: 12. Germline loops: CDR1 SQVTM, CDR2 ANQGSEA. CDR3 length equals 12 residues. CDR3 sequence reads: CSARGTGEGAFF. Here the CDR3 DNA reads TGCAGCGCTAGAGGGACAGGAGAAGGGGCTTTCTTT. Combining the CDR3 with reference TRBV29-1 and TRBJ1-1 gives the whole variable domain SAVISQKPSRDICQRGTSLTIQCQVDSQVTMMFWYRQQPGQSLTLIATANQGSEATYESGFVIDKFPISRPNLTFSTLTVSNMSPEDSSIYLCSARGTGEGAFFGQGTRLTVV.

Ten or more counts support this clonotype. V and J are TRBV6-2 or TRBV6-3 and TRBJ1-5; weak D call: TRBD1 (6 bases). Deletions cut 6 bases from V and 3 bases from J, with 9 bases between. Germline V lookup: CDR1 MNHEY, CDR2 SVGEGT. CDR3 length equals 13 residues. In nucleotides, the CDR3 is TGTGCCAGCAGGCACAGGGACAATCAGCCCCAGCATTTT. As protein: CASRHRDNQPQHF.

This clonotype occurred many times. V gene TRBV2 combines with J gene TRBJ1-2; D gene unclear. The CDR3 loop spans 10 amino acids. Trimming shortened V by 9 bases and J by 8 bases, and 10 bases separated the two germline ends. Germline V gene sequence: CDR1 SNHLY, CDR2 FYNNEI. The CDR3 loop reads CARLGGGYTF. The CDR3 DNA follows: TGTGCCAGATTGGGCGGAGGCTACACCTTC.

The chain is built from TRBV9 and TRBJ2-5; possible D gene TRBD2, 6 bases. CDR1 SGDLS and CDR2 YYNGEE come from the germline V gene. There are 17 residues in the CDR3. V was pared by 2 bases and J by 2 bases, with 19 bases between. The CDR3: CASSVKASVLIQETQYF. The CDR3 DNA reads TGTGCCAGCAGCGTGAAGGCTAGCGTACTCATTCAAGAGACCCAGTACTTC.

The table lists this clonotype with many counts. The V call is TRBV5-1, the J call TRBJ1-5; D remains ambiguous. Germline lookup yields CDR1 SGHRS and CDR2 YFSETQ. This CDR3 spans 12 amino acids. Trimming shortened V by 5 bases and J by 4 bases, and 7 bases separated the two germline ends. The CDR3 sequence is CASRGDNQPQHF. CDR3 in DNA: TGCGCCAGCAGGGGAGATAATCAGCCCCAGCATTTT.

This clonotype was seen ten or more times. The J gene is TRBJ1-5, the V gene TRBV5-1, with D possibly being TRBD1 (5 bases). V was shortened by 2 bases and J by 1 base, with 13 bases between the two germline ends. This CDR3 region has 16 residues. The germline CDR1 and CDR2 sequences are SGHRS and YFSETQ. CDR3 region: CASSFTGGRSNQPQHF. In nucleotides, the CDR3 is TGCGCCAGCAGCTTTACGGGGGGGAGAAGCAATCAGCCCCAGCATTTT. Full variable domain (rest looked up from reference TRBV5-1 and TRBJ1-5): KAGVTQTPRYLIKTRGQQVTLSCSPISGHRSVSWYQQTPGQGLQFLFEYFSETQRNKGNFPGRFSGRQFSNSRSEMNVSTLELGDSALYLCASSFTGGRSNQPQHFGDGTRLSIL.

This clonotype was recorded at least ten times. The V and J genes are TRBV20-1 and TRBJ2-5, with D perhaps being TRBD1 or TRBD2 (6 bases each). The length of the CDR3 is 15 residues. The germline V and J ends were trimmed by 2 bases and 5 bases, with 18 bases remaining between them. The germline V gene encodes CDR1 DFQATT and CDR2 SNEGSKA (reference sequence). CDR3 sequence reads: CSARYRGDSRETQYF. CDR3 DNA: TGCAGTGCTAGATATAGGGGGGACTCGAGGGAGACCCAGTACTTC.

As regards this clonotype: This clone may be a read error of a much larger clone one base away. This rearrangement joins TRBV7-3 to TRBJ2-1; D uncertain. V dropped 0 bases and J dropped 0 bases, with 6 bases sitting between them. There are 15 residues in the CDR3. Germline-derived CDR1 and CDR2 are SGHTA and FQGTGA. The CDR3 here is CASSLTLGSYNEQFF. In DNA, the CDR3 is TGTGCCAGCAGCTTAACGTTGGGCTCCTACAATGAGCAGTTCTTC. Filled out from reference TRBV7-3 and TRBJ2-1, the complete variable domain reads GAGVSQTPSNKVTEKGKYVELRCDPISGHTALYWYRQSLGQGPEFLIYFQGTGAADDSGLPNDRFFAVRPEGSVSTLKIQRTERGDSAVYLCASSLTLGSYNEQFFGPGTRLTVL.